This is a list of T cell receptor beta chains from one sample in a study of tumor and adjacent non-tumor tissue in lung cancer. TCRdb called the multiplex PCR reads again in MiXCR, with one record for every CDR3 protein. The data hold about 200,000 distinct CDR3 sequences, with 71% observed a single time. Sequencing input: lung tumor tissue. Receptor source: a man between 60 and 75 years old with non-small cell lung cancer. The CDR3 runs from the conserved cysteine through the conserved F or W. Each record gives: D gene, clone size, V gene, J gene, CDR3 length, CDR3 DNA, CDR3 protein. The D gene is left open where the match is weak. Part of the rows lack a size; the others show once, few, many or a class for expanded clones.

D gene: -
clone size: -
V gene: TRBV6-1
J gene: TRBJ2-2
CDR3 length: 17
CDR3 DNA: TGTGCCAGCAGTGAAGTCCCTTTGGGGCAAAACACCAGGAAGCTGTTTTTT
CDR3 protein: CASSEVPLGQNTRKLFF

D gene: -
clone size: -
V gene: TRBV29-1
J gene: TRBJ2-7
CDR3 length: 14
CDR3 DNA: TGCAGCGTGATCCGGGTAGGGGGTGCCTACGAGTGGTACTTC
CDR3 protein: CSVIRVGGAYEWYF

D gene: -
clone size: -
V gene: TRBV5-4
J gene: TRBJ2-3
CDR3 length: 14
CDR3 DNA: TGTGCCAGCAGCTTGAGTGGGCCCACAGTTACACAGTATTTT
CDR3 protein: CASSLSGPTVTQYF

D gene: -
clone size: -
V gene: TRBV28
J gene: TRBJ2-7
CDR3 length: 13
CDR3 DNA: TGTGCCAGCAATGGAGGACAGCCCTACGAGCAATACTTC
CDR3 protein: CASNGGQPYEQYF

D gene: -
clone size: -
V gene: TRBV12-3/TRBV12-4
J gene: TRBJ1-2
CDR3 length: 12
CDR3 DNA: TGTGCCAGCAGAGGACAGACCCGTGGCTACACCTTC
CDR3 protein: CASRGQTRGYTF

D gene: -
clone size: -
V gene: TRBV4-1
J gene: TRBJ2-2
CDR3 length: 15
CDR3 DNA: TGCGCCAGCAGCCGCGAGGCGAGGTTCCCCGGGGAGCTGTTTTTT
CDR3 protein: CASSREARFPGELFF

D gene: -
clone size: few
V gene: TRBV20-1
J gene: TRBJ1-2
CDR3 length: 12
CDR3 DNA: TGCAGTGCTAGAGATAGCAGCAATGGCTACACCTTC
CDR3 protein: CSARDSSNGYTF

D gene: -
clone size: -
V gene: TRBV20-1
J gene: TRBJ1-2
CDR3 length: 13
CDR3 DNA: TGCAGTGCTAGAGATTCGGGGGGTTATGGCTACATCTTC
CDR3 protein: CSARDSGGYGYIF

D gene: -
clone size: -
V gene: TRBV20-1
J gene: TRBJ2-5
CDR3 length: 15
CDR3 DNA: TGCAGTCCTAATGGCAGGCTCAATGTCCAAGAGACCCAGTACTTC
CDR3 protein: CSPNGRLNVQETQYF

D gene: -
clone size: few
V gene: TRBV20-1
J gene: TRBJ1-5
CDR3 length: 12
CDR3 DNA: TGCAGTGGAGGAGGGATAAATCAGCCCCAGCATTTT
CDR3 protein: CSGGGINQPQHF

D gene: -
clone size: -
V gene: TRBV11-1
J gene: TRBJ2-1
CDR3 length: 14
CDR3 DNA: TGTGCCAGCGGTGTTTACGGGACCAGGGGTGAGCAGTTCTTC
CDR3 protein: CASGVYGTRGEQFF

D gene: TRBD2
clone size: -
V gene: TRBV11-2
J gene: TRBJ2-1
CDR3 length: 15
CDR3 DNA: TGTGCCAGCAGCTTCGGAGCTAGCGGAGGAGGAGAGCACTTCTTC
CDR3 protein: CASSFGASGGGEHFF

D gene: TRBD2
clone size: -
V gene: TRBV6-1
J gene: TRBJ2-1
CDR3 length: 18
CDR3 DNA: TGTGCCAGCAGTGATTACCGGACTAGCGGGGGGGCCAACAATGAGCAGTTCTTC
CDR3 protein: CASSDYRTSGGANNEQFF

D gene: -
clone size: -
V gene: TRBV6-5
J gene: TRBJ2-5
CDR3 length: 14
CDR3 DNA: TGCGCCAGCAGGGAAGGGTTGACCGAAGAGACCCAGTACTTC
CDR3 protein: CASREGLTEETQYF

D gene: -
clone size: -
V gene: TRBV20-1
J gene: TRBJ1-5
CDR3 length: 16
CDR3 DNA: TGCAGTGCTAGAGACCTGGACAGTGGGGACTATCAGCCCCGGCATTTT
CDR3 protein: CSARDLDSGDYQPRHF

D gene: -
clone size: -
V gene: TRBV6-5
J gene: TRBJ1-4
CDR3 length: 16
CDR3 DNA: TGTGCCAGCAGTTCCCCAAGGGAAGATCAGGGTGAAAAACTGTCTTTT
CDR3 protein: CASSSPREDQGEKLSF

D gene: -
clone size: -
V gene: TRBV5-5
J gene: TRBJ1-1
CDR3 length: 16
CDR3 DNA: TGTGTCAGCAGCTGCACCTCGACAGCCCAGAACACTGAAGCTTTCTTT
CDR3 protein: CVSSCTSTAQNTEAFF

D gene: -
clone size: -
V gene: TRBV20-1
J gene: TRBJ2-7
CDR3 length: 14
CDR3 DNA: TGCAGTGCTGGGGGCGAAGGGGGGCGGTGCGAGCAGTACTTC
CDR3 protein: CSAGGEGGRCEQYF

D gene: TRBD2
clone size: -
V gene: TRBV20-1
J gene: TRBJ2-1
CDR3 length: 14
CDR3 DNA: TGCAGTGCCCACCCAGCGGGAGGAGTCTACGAGCAGTTCTTC
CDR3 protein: CSAHPAGGVYEQFF

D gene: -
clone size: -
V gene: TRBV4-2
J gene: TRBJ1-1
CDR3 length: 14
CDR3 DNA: TGTGCCAGCAGCAAGGGACGGGAAACGACTAAAGCTTTCTTT
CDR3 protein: CASSKGRETTKAFF

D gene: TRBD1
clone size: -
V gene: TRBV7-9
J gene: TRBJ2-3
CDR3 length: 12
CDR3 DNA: TGTGCCAGCGTACAGGGGGCATATACGCAGTATTTT
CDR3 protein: CASVQGAYTQYF

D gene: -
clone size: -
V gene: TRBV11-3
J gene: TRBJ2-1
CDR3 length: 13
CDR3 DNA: TGTGCCAGCAGCTTCTCCGTTTACAATGAGCAGTTCTTC
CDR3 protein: CASSFSVYNEQFF